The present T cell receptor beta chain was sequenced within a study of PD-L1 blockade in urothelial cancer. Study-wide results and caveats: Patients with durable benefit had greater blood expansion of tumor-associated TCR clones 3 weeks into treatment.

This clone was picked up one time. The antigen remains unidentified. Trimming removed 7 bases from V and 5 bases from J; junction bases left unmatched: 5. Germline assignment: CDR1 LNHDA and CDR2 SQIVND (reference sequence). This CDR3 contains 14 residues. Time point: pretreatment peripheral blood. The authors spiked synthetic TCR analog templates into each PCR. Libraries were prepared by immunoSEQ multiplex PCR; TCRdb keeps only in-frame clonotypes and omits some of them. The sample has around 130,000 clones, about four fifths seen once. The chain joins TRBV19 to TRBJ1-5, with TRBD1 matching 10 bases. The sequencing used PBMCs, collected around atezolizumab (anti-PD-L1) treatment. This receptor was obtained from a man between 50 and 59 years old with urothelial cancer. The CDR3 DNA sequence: TGTGCCAGTAAATCCGGGACAGGGGATCAGCCCCAGCATTTT. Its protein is CASKSGTGDQPQHF.